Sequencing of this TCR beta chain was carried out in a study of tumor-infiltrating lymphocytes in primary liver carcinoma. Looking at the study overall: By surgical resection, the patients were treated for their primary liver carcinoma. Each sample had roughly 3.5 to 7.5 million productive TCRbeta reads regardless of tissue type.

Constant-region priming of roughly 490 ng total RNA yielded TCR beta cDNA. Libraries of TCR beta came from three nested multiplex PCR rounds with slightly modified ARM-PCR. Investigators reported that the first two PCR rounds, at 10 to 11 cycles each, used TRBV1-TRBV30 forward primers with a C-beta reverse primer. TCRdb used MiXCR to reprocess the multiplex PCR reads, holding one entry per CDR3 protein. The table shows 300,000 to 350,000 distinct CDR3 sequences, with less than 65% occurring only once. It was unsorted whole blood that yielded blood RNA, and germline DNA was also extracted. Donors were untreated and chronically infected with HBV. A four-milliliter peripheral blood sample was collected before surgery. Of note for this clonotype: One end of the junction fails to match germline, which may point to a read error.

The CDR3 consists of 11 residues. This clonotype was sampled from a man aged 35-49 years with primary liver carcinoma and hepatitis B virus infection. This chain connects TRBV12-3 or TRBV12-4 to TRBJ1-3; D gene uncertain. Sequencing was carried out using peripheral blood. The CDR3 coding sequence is TGTGCCGGCGGCTCTGGAAACACCATGTATTTT. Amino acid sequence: CAGGSGNTMYF.